Listed below are T cell receptor beta chains from one sample, sequenced in a study of T-cell reconstitution after alpha-beta-depleted transplantation in children. Each CDR3 protein is one row after TCRdb ran MiXCR on the PCR reads. The sample yields 500,000 or so distinct CDR3 sequences, over 25% seen once. The sequencing here drew on PBMCs from the stem cell graft donor, taken from the stem cell graft. These receptors all come from a human donor who donated a stem cell graft to a child with aplastic anemia. Both conserved end residues are part of each CDR3. Fields, in order: J gene, clone size, D gene, V gene, CDR3 protein, CDR3 DNA. D genes are given only for firm matches. The size of a clone is reported for some rows only, either as once, few or many, or as a class for expanded clones.

TRBJ1-5	-	-	TRBV6-4	CASSESGNQPQHF	TGTGCCAGCAGTGAGTCTGGTAATCAGCCCCAGCATTTT
TRBJ1-2	few	-	TRBV11-2	CASSRSDKNYGYTF	TGTGCCAGCAGCCGATCGGACAAGAACTATGGCTACACCTTC
TRBJ2-4	-	-	TRBV20-1	CSGSEGQAKNIQYF	TGCAGCGGCTCCGAGGGCCAAGCCAAAAACATTCAGTACTTC
TRBJ2-3	-	TRBD2	TRBV2	CASSLGLAGPTDTQYF	TGTGCCAGCAGTCTTGGACTAGCGGGACCCACAGATACGCAGTATTTT
TRBJ1-4	few	TRBD1	TRBV27	CASSSRDRGEEKLFF	TGTGCCAGCAGTTCGAGGGACAGGGGGGAGGAAAAACTGTTTTTT
TRBJ1-2	few	TRBD1	TRBV24-1	CATSDPTETGFYGYTF	TGTGCCACCAGTGATCCAACGGAGACAGGGTTCTATGGCTACACCTTC
TRBJ2-5	few	TRBD1	TRBV12-3/TRBV12-4	CASSSPGTGKETQYF	TGTGCCAGCAGTTCACCCGGGACAGGGAAAGAGACCCAGTACTTC
TRBJ2-7	few	TRBD1	TRBV20-1	CSVWDSLAIDVYEQYF	TGCAGTGTTTGGGACAGTTTAGCGATCGACGTCTACGAGCAGTACTTC
TRBJ1-1	-	-	TRBV7-2	CASSLAGIMNTEAFF	TGTGCCAGCAGCCTAGCAGGGATCATGAACACTGAAGCTTTCTTT
TRBJ2-3	few	-	TRBV13	CASSFTGRGDTQYF	TGTGCCAGCAGCTTCACAGGACGGGGAGATACGCAGTATTTT
TRBJ2-5	-	-	TRBV9	CASSVRADQETQYF	TGTGCCAGCAGCGTACGAGCGGATCAAGAGACCCAGTACTTC
TRBJ1-1	-	-	TRBV5-1	CASSLIAGGVAEAFF	TGCGCCAGCAGCTTGATTGCGGGGGGCGTAGCTGAAGCTTTCTTT
TRBJ1-1	-	-	TRBV9	CASSVPEEEAFF	TGTGCCAGCAGCGTTCCAGAGGAAGAAGCTTTCTTT
TRBJ2-3	-	TRBD1	TRBV5-1	CASSFWTGEVADTQYF	TGCGCCAGCAGCTTCTGGACAGGGGAGGTGGCAGATACGCAGTATTTT
TRBJ2-3	-	TRBD2	TRBV7-2	CASRTSGTPNTQYF	TGTGCCAGCCGGACTAGCGGGACTCCGAATACGCAGTATTTT
TRBJ2-1	-	-	TRBV9	CASSVVPGSYNEQFF	TGTGCCAGCAGCGTAGTGCCAGGATCCTACAATGAGCAGTTCTTC
TRBJ2-2	-	TRBD1	TRBV19	CASRYRDRGHRELFF	TGTGCCAGCCGATACCGGGACAGGGGGCACCGGGAGCTGTTTTTT
TRBJ1-6	-	-	TRBV5-6	CASSLVLRQAASSPLHF	TGTGCCAGCAGCTTGGTCCTTAGACAGGCTGCGAGTTCACCCCTCCACTTT
TRBJ2-1	-	-	TRBV27	CASSRNLGGYNEQFF	TGTGCCAGCAGTAGAAATCTAGGTGGCTACAATGAGCAGTTCTTC
TRBJ2-3	few	TRBD2	TRBV9	CASSQGTSGKSTDTQYF	TGTGCCAGCAGCCAGGGGACTAGCGGGAAAAGCACAGATACGCAGTATTTT
TRBJ2-1	few	TRBD1	TRBV24-1	CATSEGTGGVNLNEQFF	TGTGCCACCAGTGAGGGGACAGGAGGGGTCAATTTGAATGAGCAGTTCTTC
TRBJ2-1	few	-	TRBV20-1	CSAGRLFF	TGCAGTGCGGGCAGGCTGTTCTTC
TRBJ2-3	few	-	TRBV5-5	CASSLYGSTDTQYF	TGTGCCAGCAGCTTGTACGGGTCCACAGATACGCAGTATTTT
TRBJ2-5	few	TRBD2	TRBV7-9	CASTQPSGWKETQYF	TGTGCCAGCACCCAACCTAGCGGGTGGAAAGAGACCCAGTACTTC
TRBJ2-7	-	-	TRBV10-2	CASKRPTEYEQYF	TGCGCCAGCAAACGGCCTACGGAGTACGAGCAGTACTTC
TRBJ1-1	-	TRBD1	TRBV28	CASSSLQGRRWTEAFF	TGTGCCAGCAGTTCCCTACAGGGGAGGCGGTGGACTGAAGCTTTCTTT
TRBJ1-2	-	-	TRBV11-3	CASSLDPVRKDGYTF	TGTGCCAGCAGCTTAGATCCGGTGAGGAAAGACGGCTACACCTTC
TRBJ2-7	-	-	TRBV6-5	CASSYKLNPHYEQYF	TGTGCCAGCAGTTACAAGTTAAACCCGCACTACGAGCAGTACTTC
TRBJ2-1	-	-	TRBV5-1	CASSWRGPGDNEQFF	TGCGCCAGCAGCTGGCGGGGGCCGGGTGACAATGAGCAGTTCTTC
TRBJ1-1	few	-	TRBV20-1	CSARDPPGAMNTEAFF	TGCAGTGCTAGGGACCCGCCCGGGGCGATGAACACTGAAGCTTTCTTT
TRBJ2-7	-	-	TRBV5-6	CASSLGGREYEQYF	TGTGCCAGCAGCTTGGGCGGGCGAGAATACGAGCAGTACTTC
TRBJ2-1	-	-	TRBV5-6	CASSFGPGGTTGNEQFF	TGTGCCAGCAGCTTTGGACCCGGCGGGACCACTGGGAATGAGCAGTTCTTC